A selection of T cell receptor beta chains follows, all from one sample in a study of blood T cells in healthy people across ages. One entry per CDR3 protein results from TCRdb running MiXCR on the 5' RACE reads. The sample includes roughly 1,000,000 distinct CDR3 sequences, under 30% of them seen just once. These data also featured in a second study, about T cells of mothers and their children.

Specimen: blood. Source of these receptors: a girl aged 2-10 years in good health. CDR3s include the opening cysteine and the closing phenylalanine or tryptophan. D genes are given only for firm matches. Size tells how often a clone was seen (once, few, many) or the class of an expanded clone, and some rows leave it out.

TRBJ2-7	TRBD2	few	TRBV4-1	CASSHLRALAGTFSYEQYF	TGCGCCAGCAGCCACTTAAGGGCGTTAGCGGGAACCTTCTCCTACGAGCAGTACTTC
TRBJ2-5	-	few	TRBV12-3/TRBV12-4	CASTRGLKETQYF	TGTGCCAGCACCCGGGGATTAAAAGAGACCCAGTACTTC
TRBJ2-7	TRBD2	-	TRBV29-1	CSARGGSDYEQYF	TGCAGCGCCCGAGGCGGGAGCGACTACGAGCAGTACTTC
TRBJ2-3	-	-	TRBV20-1	CSALRPLGGTDTQYF	TGCAGTGCCCTCCGACCGCTAGGTGGCACAGATACGCAGTATTTT
TRBJ1-2	-	few	TRBV3-1	CASSQNPGAFYGYTF	TGTGCCAGCAGCCAAAACCCTGGAGCTTTCTATGGCTACACCTTC
TRBJ2-3	-	-	TRBV20-1	CSARDRGDTQYF	TGCAGTGCTAGAGACCGGGGAGATACGCAGTATTTT
TRBJ1-1	-	few	TRBV7-3	CASSAVPGTEAFF	TGTGCCAGCAGCGCTGTTCCGGGCACTGAAGCTTTCTTT
TRBJ2-7	-	-	TRBV7-2	CASSFLVYEQYF	TGTGCCAGCAGCTTCTTAGTCTACGAGCAGTACTTC
TRBJ2-3	-	many	TRBV9	CASSVDDLQYF	TGTGCCAGCAGCGTAGACGACCTTCAGTATTTT
TRBJ2-2	TRBD1	-	TRBV5-1	CASSLETGGNTGELFF	TGCGCCAGCAGCTTGGAAACAGGGGGAAACACCGGGGAGCTGTTTTTT
TRBJ1-6	-	few	TRBV12-3/TRBV12-4	CASSPLDSNSPLHF	TGTGCCAGCAGTCCCCTGGACAGTAATTCACCCCTCCACTTT
TRBJ2-5	-	-	TRBV7-2	CASSLVTGPQETQYF	TGTGCCAGCAGCTTAGTAACCGGGCCCCAAGAGACCCAGTACTTC
TRBJ2-7	TRBD1	few	TRBV6-5	CASSKYAGQEYEQYF	TGTGCCAGCAGCAAATATGCGGGACAGGAATACGAGCAGTACTTC
TRBJ2-7	TRBD2	few	TRBV4-2	CASSQEPRTSRYEQYF	TGTGCCAGCAGCCAAGAACCGAGGACTAGTCGTTACGAGCAGTACTTC
TRBJ1-2	TRBD1	-	TRBV19	CASSSRTGLNYGYTF	TGTGCCAGTAGTTCCCGGACAGGGCTTAACTATGGCTACACCTTC
TRBJ2-5	TRBD1	many	TRBV20-1	CSARATGVGETQYF	TGCAGTGCTAGAGCCACAGGGGTGGGGGAGACCCAGTACTTC
TRBJ2-1	-	few	TRBV3-1	CASSQRTAWNNEQFF	TGTGCCAGCAGCCAAAGGACAGCCTGGAACAATGAGCAGTTCTTC
TRBJ2-7	-	-	TRBV20-1	CSAKGQFNYEQYF	TGCAGTGCTAAAGGACAGTTCAACTACGAGCAGTACTTC
TRBJ1-1	-	-	TRBV20-1	CSASTGTEAFF	TGCAGTGCTTCCACGGGCACTGAAGCTTTCTTT
TRBJ1-1	-	-	TRBV6-6	CASSDQLGFGFF	TGTGCCAGCAGCGACCAACTGGGTTTTGGTTTCTTT
TRBJ2-1	-	-	TRBV5-1	CASGEDVGNEQFF	TGCGCCAGCGGCGAGGATGTGGGAAATGAGCAGTTCTTC
TRBJ2-7	-	few	TRBV7-2	CASSAASRTYEQYF	TGTGCCAGCAGCGCCGCTAGCAGAACCTACGAGCAGTACTTC
TRBJ2-1	TRBD2	few	TRBV29-1	CSVVGVGRGGGEQFF	TGCAGCGTTGTTGGGGTGGGGCGGGGGGGCGGTGAGCAGTTCTTC
TRBJ1-1	-	-	TRBV5-6	CASSFTRVEAFF	TGTGCCAGCAGCTTCACAAGGGTCGAAGCTTTCTTT
TRBJ1-3	-	-	TRBV13	CASSSTQGGFGNTIYF	TGTGCCAGCAGCTCAACCCAGGGTGGATTCGGAAACACCATATATTTT
TRBJ1-1	-	few	TRBV12-3/TRBV12-4	CASSWTAIEAFF	TGTGCCAGCAGTTGGACAGCGATTGAAGCTTTCTTT
TRBJ2-7	-	few	TRBV29-1	CSVLPGNYEQYF	TGCAGCGTTCTCCCAGGTAACTACGAGCAGTACTTC
TRBJ2-3	TRBD2	-	TRBV28	CASRDLTWTSGAFTDTQYF	TGTGCCAGCAGAGACCTTACTTGGACTAGCGGAGCCTTCACAGATACGCAGTATTTT
TRBJ2-1	-	many	TRBV7-3	CASSLRGSSYNEQFF	TGTGCCAGCAGCTTAAGGGGGAGCTCCTACAATGAGCAGTTCTTC
TRBJ2-1	-	-	TRBV11-2	CASSLDALGGGKEGSSCNEQFF	TGTGCCAGCAGCTTAGATGCCTTGGGGGGCGGAAAAGAGGGGAGCTCCTGCAATGAGCAGTTCTTC
TRBJ2-5	-	few	TRBV7-9	CASSPVRSAGEETQYF	TGTGCCAGCAGCCCTGTGCGGTCAGCCGGGGAGGAGACCCAGTACTTC
TRBJ1-2	-	-	TRBV7-9	CASSLVSQPNWGNYGYTF	TGTGCCAGCAGCTTAGTTTCGCAGCCCAATTGGGGAAACTATGGCTACACCTTC
TRBJ2-1	TRBD2	few	TRBV11-2	CASRGDYSLGEQFF	TGTGCCAGCAGAGGGGACTATTCTTTGGGTGAGCAGTTCTTC
TRBJ2-1	-	-	TRBV6-1	CASSEALRDNEQFF	TGTGCCAGCAGCGAGGCGCTGAGAGACAATGAGCAGTTCTTC
TRBJ1-2	-	few	TRBV3-1	CASSPGIIYGYTF	TGTGCCAGCAGTCCCGGGATTATCTATGGCTACACCTTC